This entry lists 28 T cell receptor beta chains sequenced from one sample in a study of cytomegalovirus exposure and HLA in healthy donors. The PCR ran on 60 Vbeta and 13 Jbeta primers. Profiled with immunoSEQ multiplex PCR; TCRdb holds only in-frame clones, not every one. The sample carries under 200,000 clones, 75% recorded once. Sequenced: PBMCs. These receptor sequences come from a female donor in good health and CMV-seronegative.

The chain links TRBV11-2 to TRBJ1-2; 8 nucleotides align to TRBD1. Trimming removed 0 bases from V and 5 bases from J; junction bases left unmatched: 8. The germline V gene encodes CDR1 SGHAT and CDR2 FQNNGV. This CDR3 comprises 16 residues. The CDR3 spells CASSLDDRGLHYGYTF. The CDR3 DNA is TGTGCCAGCAGCTTAGATGACAGGGGACTACATTATGGCTACACCTTC.

This clone was seen only once. The chain couples TRBV9 to TRBJ2-2, with 8 bases fitting TRBD2. The V and J ends lost 2 bases and 4 bases, in that order; junction bases with no gene match: 10. Germline V gene data show CDR1 as SGDLS and CDR2 as YYNGEE. This CDR3 comprises 17 residues. The CDR3 protein is CASSVYGGRSPTGELFF. In DNA form, the CDR3 reads TGTGCCAGCAGCGTTTACGGCGGGAGGTCTCCCACCGGGGAGCTGTTTTTT.

The chain has TRBV6-5 and TRBJ1-4, with D possibly being TRBD1 (6 bases). The germline V and J ends were trimmed by 2 bases and 0 bases, with 7 bases remaining between them. CDR1 and CDR2 from the germline V gene are MNHEY and SVGAGI. This CDR3 is built from 15 residues. The DNA of the CDR3 is TGTGCCAGCAGTTACAACAGGGCAACTAATGAAAAACTGTTTTTT. Translated, it gives CASSYNRATNEKLFF.

This rearrangement joins TRBV19 to TRBJ1-2, with D unresolved. V lost 5 bases and J 4 bases, leaving 8 bases between the germline ends. This CDR3 spans 12 amino acids. CDR1 and CDR2 from the germline V gene are LNHDA and SQIVND (reference sequence). CDR3 protein: CASSPKSYGYTF. The CDR3 nucleotides read TGTGCCAGTAGTCCCAAGAGCTATGGCTACACCTTC.

The chain employs TRBV7-2 and TRBJ2-7; 16 positions match TRBD2. The germline V gene encodes CDR1 SGHTA and CDR2 FQGNSA. V dropped 1 base and J dropped 7; count of bases not matched to a gene: 7. This CDR3 has 17 amino acids. CDR3 in amino acids: CASSLGGTSGGANEQYF. For the CDR3, the DNA is TGTGCCAGCAGCTTAGGAGGGACTAGCGGGGGGGCAAATGAGCAGTACTTC.

This clone was found a few times. This chain uses TRBV29-1 with TRBJ2-7, with D maybe TRBD1 (6 bases). The germline CDR1 and CDR2 sequences are SQVTM and ANQGSEA. The V gene lost 7 bases and the J gene lost 4 bases, with 26 bases spanning the gap. The CDR3 runs to 16 residues. The CDR3 sequence is CSGGLRQVALYYEQYF. CDR3 DNA: TGCAGCGGTGGACTCCGACAGGTCGCACTCTATTACGAGCAGTACTTC.

As for this clone: Sequence at one end of the junction differs from germline and may be a read error. This chain links TRBV5-1 with TRBJ2-1, with D tentatively TRBD1 or TRBD2 (6 bases each). The CDR3 consists of 14 residues. Per the germline V gene, CDR1 is SGHRS and CDR2 is YFSETQ. CDR3 DNA sequence: TGCGCCAGCAGGTTGGGGGGCCTCTACAATGAGCAGTTCTTC. Translating it yields CASRLGGLYNEQFF.

The chain employs TRBV14 and TRBJ1-4; TRBD1 aligns across 9 bases. CDR1 is SGHDN, CDR2 FVKESK, per germline. The ends lost 4 bases at V and 4 bases at J; junction bases unmatched: 7. The CDR3 is made up of 16 amino acids. CDR3 in amino acids: CASSPHPGQGNEKLFF. DNA of the CDR3: TGTGCCAGCAGCCCTCACCCGGGACAGGGTAATGAAAAACTGTTTTTT.

The V gene is TRBV9, the J gene TRBJ2-3, with 7 bases aligning to TRBD1. CDR1 is SGDLS and CDR2 is YYNGEE in the germline V gene. The CDR3 runs 15 residues. V lost 3 bases, J lost 4 bases, and 8 bases stayed unmatched. CDR3 in DNA: TGTGCCAGCAGCGACAGGGGTTACGCCCCAGATACGCAGTATTTT. Translating it yields CASSDRGYAPDTQYF.

V gene TRBV7-6 combines with J gene TRBJ1-1; no definite D call. This CDR3 is built from 20 residues. Between the trimmed V and J ends, which lost 3 bases and 5 bases, there was a span of 31 bases. Germline V gives CDR1 SGHVS, CDR2 FNYEAQ. DNA of the CDR3: TGTGCCAGCAGCTTTACCCCCTTTAGAGGGCGGGTGGTCCGGGAGACTGAAGCTTTCTTT. It codes for CASSFTPFRGRVVRETEAFF.

The chain has TRBV5-1 and TRBJ1-1; the match to TRBD1 covers 7 bases. With V trimmed by 4 bases and J by 2 bases, 11 bases remained unmatched. This CDR3 region has 16 residues. Germline V CDR1 and CDR2: SGHRS, YFSETQ. The CDR3 DNA reads TGCGCCAGCAGCCCCAACGTTGAGGGGGCAAACACTGAAGCTTTCTTT. It translates to CASSPNVEGANTEAFF.

The V and J genes are TRBV6-5 and TRBJ2-1; D possibly corresponds to TRBD2 (6 bases). Germline values: CDR1 MNHEY, CDR2 SVGAGI. This CDR3 is built from 15 residues. V was cut by 6 bases and J by 12 bases, with 24 bases left in between. CDR3 in amino acids: CASSRPGGEASGQFF. DNA of the CDR3: TGTGCCAGCAGCCGGCCCGGGGGAGAGGCGAGTGGGCAGTTCTTC.

This clone turned up a few times. V and J are TRBV4-1 and TRBJ2-7; 8 nucleotides match TRBD2. Trimming cost V 4 bases and J 0 bases; bases outside gene matches: 8. Germline V gene sequence: CDR1 MGHRA, CDR2 YSYEKL. The CDR3 sequence is 16 residues long. For the CDR3, the DNA is TGCGCCAGCAGCCTTCGCATCGGGGGGGACTCCTACGAGCAGTACTTC. It codes for CASSLRIGGDSYEQYF.

The chain couples TRBV15 to TRBJ1-6; TRBD1 aligns across 10 bases. The V and J ends lost 0 bases and 9 bases, in that order; junction bases with no gene match: 14. Germline lookup yields CDR1 LNHNV and CDR2 YYDKDF (reference sequence). This CDR3 is built from 19 residues. This CDR3 is CATSREGGDRGRWGSPLHF. In DNA form, the CDR3 reads TGTGCCACCAGCAGAGAAGGTGGGGACAGGGGACGTTGGGGTTCACCCCTCCACTTT. The full variable domain, completed using reference TRBV15 and TRBJ1-6, is DAMVIQNPRYQVTQFGKPVTLSCSQTLNHNVMYWYQQKSSQAPKLLFHYYDKDFNNEADTPDNFQSRRPNTSFCFLDIRSPGLGDTAMYLCATSREGGDRGRWGSPLHFGNGTRLTVT.

V and J are TRBV28 and TRBJ2-7; 8 nucleotides align to TRBD1. The V gene's germline CDR1 is MDHEN and CDR2 SYDVKM. The CDR3 has 12 amino acids. V was pared by 4 bases and J by 6 bases, with 2 bases of the junction left unmatched. Here the CDR3 reads CASSWDRREQYF. Here the CDR3 DNA reads TGTGCCAGCAGTTGGGACAGGCGCGAGCAGTACTTC. The full variable domain, in which reference TRBV28 and TRBJ2-7 provide the parts outside the CDR3, is DVKVTQSSRYLVKRTGEKVFLECVQDMDHENMFWYRQDPGLGLRLIYFSYDVKMKEKGDIPEGYSVSREKKERFSLILESASTNQTSMYLCASSWDRREQYFGPGTRLTVT.

In this sample, this clone turned up a few times. CDR3 DNA: TGTGCCAGCACCCTGGGGGAGGCGAATCAGCCCCAGCATTTT. It codes for CASTLGEANQPQHF. V is TRBV28 and J is TRBJ1-5; a weak D match, TRBD1 (5 bases). The CDR3 is made up of 14 amino acids. The V end lost 7 bases, the J end lost 4 bases, and 14 bases lay between the germline ends. Germline CDR1 and CDR2: MDHEN and SYDVKM.

The genes are TRBV6-5 and TRBJ2-5, with 11 bases identical to TRBD1. The CDR3 runs to 15 residues. Germline V gene lookup returns CDR1 MNHEY and CDR2 SVGAGI. V shed 2 bases, J shed 3 bases, and the junction held 2 bases outside the gene matches. CDR3 sequence reads: CASSYRDRGEETQYF. The CDR3 nucleotides read TGTGCCAGCAGTTACCGGGACAGGGGGGAAGAGACCCAGTACTTC.

The chain couples TRBV27 to TRBJ2-7, with 9 bases identical to TRBD1. V shed 7 bases, J shed 6 bases, and the junction held 13 bases outside the gene matches. Germline lookup yields CDR1 MNHEY and CDR2 SMNVEV (reference sequence). The CDR3 consists of 15 residues. CDR3 DNA sequence: TGTGCCAGCACCATGAGCGGGACAGGGTTTAGCGAGCAGTACTTC. Encoded protein: CASTMSGTGFSEQYF.

The chain links TRBV19 to TRBJ1-1; 7 nucleotides agree with TRBD1. Germline CDR1 LNHDA, CDR2 SQIVND (reference sequence). Trimming cost V 6 bases and J 3 bases; bases outside gene matches: 13. This CDR3 spans 16 amino acids. CDR3 DNA: TGTGCCAGTAGGATCGGGACAGCGCCTGGGGACACTGAAGCTTTCTTT. The encoded protein is CASRIGTAPGDTEAFF.

The V call is TRBV9, the J call TRBJ2-7, with 14 bases aligning to TRBD2. The CDR3 contains 20 residues. Germline V gene lookup returns CDR1 SGDLS and CDR2 YYNGEE. The J segment lost 7 bases and the V segment lost 4 bases, leaving 22 bases of the junction unmatched. This chain's CDR3 is CASSPQEAGGRLAGGVEQYF. The CDR3 nucleotides are TGTGCCAGCAGCCCCCAGGAGGCGGGAGGAAGACTAGCGGGAGGGGTTGAGCAGTACTTC.

V gene TRBV9 combines with J gene TRBJ2-2, with 13 bases lining up with TRBD2. The germline V gene encodes CDR1 SGDLS and CDR2 YYNGEE. This CDR3 region has 18 residues. The V and J ends lost 4 bases and 1 base, in that order; junction bases with no gene match: 7. Here the CDR3 reads CASSSLRTSGGNTGELFF. DNA for the CDR3: TGTGCCAGCAGCTCGTTACGGACTAGCGGGGGGAACACCGGGGAGCTGTTTTTT.

The chain links TRBV10-3 to TRBJ2-5; D call uncertain. Trimming took 4 bases from V and 5 from J, leaving 11 bases between them. From germline, CDR1 is ENHRY and CDR2 SYGVKD. The CDR3 runs to 13 residues. The CDR3, as DNA: TGTGCCATCAGTGCGTCCCAGTCGGAGACCCAGTACTTC. Protein product: CAISASQSETQYF.

The rearrangement uses TRBV6-1 and TRBJ2-7; D is undetermined. Between the trimmed V and J ends, which lost 10 bases and 6 bases, there was a span of 10 bases. The CDR3 has 10 amino acids. Germline loops: CDR1 MNHNS, CDR2 SASEGT. The CDR3 DNA follows: TGTGCCACACTGCCAACCGAGCAGTACTTC. Protein: CATLPTEQYF.

The V call is TRBV5-8, the J call TRBJ2-1; D perhaps matches TRBD2 (6 bases). CDR1 is SGHTS, CDR2 YDEGEE, per germline. V was cut by 7 bases and J by 0 bases, with 11 bases left in between. The CDR3 has 14 residues. The CDR3 coding sequence is TGTGCCAGCGCACGGGGGAGCTCCTACAATGAGCAGTTCTTC. Translation gives CASARGSSYNEQFF.

This CDR3 reads CASSPVTGPYGYTF. In DNA, the CDR3 is TGTGCCAGTAGTCCTGTCACAGGGCCTTATGGCTACACCTTC. V usage is TRBV19 and J usage is TRBJ1-2; D might be TRBD1 (6 bases). Trimming cost V 5 bases and J 5 bases, with 15 bases left between them. The CDR3 covers 14 residues. The germline CDR1 and CDR2 sequences are LNHDA and SQIVND (reference sequence).

The table lists this clone with a few counts. The V call is TRBV14, the J call TRBJ2-2; D might be TRBD1 (6 bases). The CDR3 loop spans 14 amino acids. V dropped 6 bases and J dropped 7 bases, with 15 bases sitting between them. The germline gives CDR1 SGHDN, CDR2 FVKESK. The CDR3 sequence: CASSPQGPGGELFF. The CDR3 bases are TGTGCCAGCAGTCCCCAGGGGCCCGGCGGGGAGCTGTTTTTT.

The chain carries TRBV4-1 and TRBJ2-7, with 11 bases identical to TRBD1. This CDR3 has 15 amino acids. With V trimmed by 4 bases and J by 3 bases, 5 bases remained unmatched. Germline V gene lookup returns CDR1 MGHRA and CDR2 YSYEKL. The chain's CDR3 is CASSPGQGAYYEQYF. CDR3 sequence (DNA): TGCGCCAGCAGCCCTGGACAGGGGGCCTACTACGAGCAGTACTTC.

This chain connects TRBV28 to TRBJ2-5; 7 nucleotides match TRBD1. J was trimmed by 7 bases and V by 6 bases; bases with no gene match: 17. Germline-derived CDR1 and CDR2 are MDHEN and SYDVKM. There are 16 residues in the CDR3. The CDR3 sequence: CASSLDRARFRGTQYF. The CDR3 nucleotides read TGTGCCAGCAGCCTCGACAGGGCCCGTTTCCGGGGGACCCAGTACTTC.